The rows below give T cell receptor beta chains drawn from one sample of a study of prognosis after radiotherapy for stage I lung cancer. TCRdb called the multiplex PCR reads again in MiXCR, with one record for every CDR3 protein. The table has around 13,000 distinct CDR3 sequences, roughly 29% seen once. The sequenced sample was PBMCs, obtained before or after stereotactic body radiation therapy (not recorded which). The origin of the receptors is a donor over 45 with non-small cell lung cancer. Both conserved end residues are part of each CDR3. A D gene is named only where the DNA matches it firmly. Size tells how often a clone was seen (once, few, many) or the class of an expanded clone, and some rows leave it out.

V gene,clone size,D gene,J gene,CDR3 length,CDR3 DNA,CDR3 protein
TRBV2,many,TRBD2,TRBJ2-2,14,TGTGCCAGCAAAGCGGGAGTGGTAGGCGGGGAGCTGTTTTTT,CASKAGVVGGELFF
TRBV24-1,many,TRBD2,TRBJ2-1,18,TGTGCCACCAGTGATTGGAGTAGCGGGAGCGGGTTGGGAAATGAGCAGTTCTTC,CATSDWSSGSGLGNEQFF
TRBV6-5,many,TRBD2,TRBJ2-5,14,TGTGCCAGCAGTTACACCGGGACTAAAGAGACCCAGTACTTC,CASSYTGTKETQYF
TRBV12-3/TRBV12-4,many,TRBD1,TRBJ1-5,15,TGTGCCAGCAGTTTAGGTGGACAGGGTTATCAGCCCCAGCATTTT,CASSLGGQGYQPQHF
TRBV24-1,.,.,TRBJ2-2,14,TGTGCCACCAGTGACATCACAAACACCGGGGTGCTGTTTTTT,CATSDITNTGVLFF
TRBV7-8,medium-sized,TRBD1,TRBJ2-3,14,TGTGCCAGCAATTGGGACAGGGGGCTCGATACGCAGTATTTT,CASNWDRGLDTQYF
TRBV6-1,.,.,TRBJ2-1,14,TGTGCCAGCGGGCCCCTAAACTACTACAATGAGAAGTTCTTC,CASGPLNYYNEKFF
TRBV20-1,many,.,TRBJ2-7,13,TGCAGTGCTAGTGACAGGAGCTCCTACGAGCAGTACTTC,CSASDRSSYEQYF
TRBV7-2,.,TRBD2,TRBJ2-3,16,TGTGCCAGCAGCCCGGGACTAGCGTGTCCGTTCGATACGCGGTATTTT,CASSPGLACPFDTRYF
TRBV7-6,many,.,TRBJ2-7,13,TGTGCCAGCAGCTTAGAGGCTACCTACGAGCAGTACTTC,CASSLEATYEQYF
TRBV9,many,TRBD2,TRBJ2-3,15,TGTGCCAGCAGCGCCAGCGGGACTAACACAGATACGCAGTATTTT,CASSASGTNTDTQYF
TRBV9,.,.,TRBJ2-3,15,TGTGCCAGCAGCAAAGAACTAACGGCGACAGATACGCAGTATTTT,CASSKELTATDTQYF
TRBV27,.,.,TRBJ2-1,14,TGCGCCAGCAGTTTAGGGACTCATATCAATGAGCAGTTCTTC,CASSLGTHINEQFF